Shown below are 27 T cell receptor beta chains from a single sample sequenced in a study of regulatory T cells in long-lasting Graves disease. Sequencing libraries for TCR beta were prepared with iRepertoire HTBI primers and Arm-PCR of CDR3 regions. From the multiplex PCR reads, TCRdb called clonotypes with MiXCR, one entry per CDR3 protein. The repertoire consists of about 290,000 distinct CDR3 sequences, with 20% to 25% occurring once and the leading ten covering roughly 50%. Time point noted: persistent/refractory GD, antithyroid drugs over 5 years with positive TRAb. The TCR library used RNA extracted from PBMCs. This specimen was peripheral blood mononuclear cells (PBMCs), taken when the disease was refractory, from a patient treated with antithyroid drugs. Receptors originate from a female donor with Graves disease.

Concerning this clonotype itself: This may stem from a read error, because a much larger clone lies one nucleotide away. This CDR3 is CATRENYGYTF. DNA for the CDR3: TGTGCCACCAGGGAGAACTATGGCTACACCTTC. The chain recombines TRBV6-2 or TRBV6-3 with TRBJ1-2, with D perhaps matching TRBD1 (5 bases). Trimming stripped 10 bases from V and 2 bases from J, with 8 bases between. The CDR3 length is 11 residues. The germline V gene encodes CDR1 MNHEY and CDR2 SVGEGT.

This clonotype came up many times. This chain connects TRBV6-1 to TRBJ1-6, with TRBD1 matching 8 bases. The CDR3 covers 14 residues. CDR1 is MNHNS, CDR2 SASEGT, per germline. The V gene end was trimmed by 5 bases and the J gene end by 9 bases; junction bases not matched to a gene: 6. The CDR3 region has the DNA TGTGCCAGCAGTCTCGGACAGGGCGGTTCACCCCTCCACTTT. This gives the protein CASSLGQGGSPLHF.

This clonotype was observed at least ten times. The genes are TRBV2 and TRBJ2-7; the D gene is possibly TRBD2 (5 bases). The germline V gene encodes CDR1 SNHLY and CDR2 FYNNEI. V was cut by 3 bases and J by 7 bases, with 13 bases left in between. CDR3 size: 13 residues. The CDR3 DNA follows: TGTGCCAGCAGTGATGGGTCAGGCGGGGAGCAGTACTTC. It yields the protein CASSDGSGGEQYF.

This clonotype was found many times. CDR3 protein: CASSPGGTGKYGYTF. CDR3 nucleotides: TGTGCCAGCAGCCCTGGGGGGACAGGGAAATATGGCTACACCTTC. J is TRBJ1-2 and V is TRBV27; 9 bases map to TRBD1. Germline trimming cut 6 bases from V and 5 bases from J; bases unmatched to any gene: 10. Germline CDR1 MNHEY, CDR2 SMNVEV (reference sequence). The CDR3 consists of 15 residues.

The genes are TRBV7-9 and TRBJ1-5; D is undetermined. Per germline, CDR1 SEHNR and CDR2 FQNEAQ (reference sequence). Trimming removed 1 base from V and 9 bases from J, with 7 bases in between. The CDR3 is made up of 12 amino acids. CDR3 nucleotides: TGTGCCAGCAGCTTAGGGGGTGGGCCCCAGCATTTT. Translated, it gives CASSLGGGPQHF.

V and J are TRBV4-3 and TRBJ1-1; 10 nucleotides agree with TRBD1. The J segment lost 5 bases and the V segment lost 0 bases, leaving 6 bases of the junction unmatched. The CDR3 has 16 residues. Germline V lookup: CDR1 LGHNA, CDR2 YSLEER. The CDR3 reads CASSQDRGQGLTEAFF. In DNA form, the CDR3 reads TGCGCCAGCAGCCAAGATAGGGGACAGGGGTTGACTGAAGCTTTCTTT.

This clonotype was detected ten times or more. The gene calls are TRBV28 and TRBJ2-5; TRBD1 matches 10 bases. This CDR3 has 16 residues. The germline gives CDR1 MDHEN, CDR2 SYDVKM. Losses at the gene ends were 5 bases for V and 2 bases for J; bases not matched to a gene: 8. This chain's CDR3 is CASSPRTGGNQETQYF. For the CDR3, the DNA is TGTGCCAGCAGTCCAAGGACAGGGGGGAATCAAGAGACCCAGTACTTC.

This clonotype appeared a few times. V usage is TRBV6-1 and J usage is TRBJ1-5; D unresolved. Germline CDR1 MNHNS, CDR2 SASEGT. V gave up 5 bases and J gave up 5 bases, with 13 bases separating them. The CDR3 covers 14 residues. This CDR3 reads CASSKSWTDQPQHF. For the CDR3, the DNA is TGTGCCAGCAGTAAATCATGGACCGATCAGCCCCAGCATTTT.

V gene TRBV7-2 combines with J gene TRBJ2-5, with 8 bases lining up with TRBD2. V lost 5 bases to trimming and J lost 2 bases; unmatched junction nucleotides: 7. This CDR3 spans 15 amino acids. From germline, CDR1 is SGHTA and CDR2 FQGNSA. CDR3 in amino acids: CASSQHSGEQETQYF. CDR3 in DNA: TGTGCCAGCAGCCAACATAGCGGGGAACAAGAGACCCAGTACTTC.

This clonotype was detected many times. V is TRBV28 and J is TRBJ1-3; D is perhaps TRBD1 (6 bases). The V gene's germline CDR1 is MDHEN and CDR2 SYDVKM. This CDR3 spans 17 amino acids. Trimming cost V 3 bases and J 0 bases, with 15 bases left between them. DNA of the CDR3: TGTGCCAGCAGTTTTGACTCAGGGGCGAACTCTGGAAACACCATATATTTT. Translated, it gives CASSFDSGANSGNTIYF.

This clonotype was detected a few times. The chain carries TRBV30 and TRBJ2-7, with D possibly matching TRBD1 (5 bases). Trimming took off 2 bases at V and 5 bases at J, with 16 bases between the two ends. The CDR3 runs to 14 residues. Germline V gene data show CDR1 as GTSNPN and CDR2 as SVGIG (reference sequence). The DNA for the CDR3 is TGTGCCTGGAGTAGGGGTTTCTCCCACAACGAGCAGTACTTC. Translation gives CAWSRGFSHNEQYF.

The CDR3 DNA reads as TGTGCCAGCATGGCGAGGGAAGGACTAGGCCTAGTCGGCCACGAGCAGTACTTC. It translates to CASMAREGLGLVGHEQYF. The rearrangement links TRBV11-2 to TRBJ2-7, with TRBD2 matching over 7 bases. The CDR3 contains 18 residues. CDR1 and CDR2 from the germline V gene are SGHAT and FQNNGV. J gave up 5 bases and V 7 bases, and 23 bases lay outside the gene matches.

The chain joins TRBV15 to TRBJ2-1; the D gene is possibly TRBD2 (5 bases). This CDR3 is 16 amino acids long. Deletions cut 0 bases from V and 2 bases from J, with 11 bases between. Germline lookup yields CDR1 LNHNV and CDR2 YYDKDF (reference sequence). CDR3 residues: CATSREGGSPYNEQFF. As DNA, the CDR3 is TGTGCCACCAGCAGAGAGGGCGGGTCCCCCTACAATGAGCAGTTCTTC.

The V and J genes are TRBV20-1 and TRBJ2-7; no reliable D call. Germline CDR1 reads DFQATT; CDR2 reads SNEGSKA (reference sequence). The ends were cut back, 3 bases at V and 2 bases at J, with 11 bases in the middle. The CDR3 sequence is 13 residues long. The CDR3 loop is CSASGRSAYEQYF. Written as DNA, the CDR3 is TGCAGTGCTAGCGGTCGGTCGGCCTACGAGCAGTACTTC.

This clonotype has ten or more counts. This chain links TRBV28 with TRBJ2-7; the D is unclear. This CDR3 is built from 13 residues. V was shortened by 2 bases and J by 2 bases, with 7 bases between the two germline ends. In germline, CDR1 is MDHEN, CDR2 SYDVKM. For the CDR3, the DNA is TGTGCCAGCAGTTTAAGGGTCCCCTACGAGCAGTACTTC. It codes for CASSLRVPYEQYF.

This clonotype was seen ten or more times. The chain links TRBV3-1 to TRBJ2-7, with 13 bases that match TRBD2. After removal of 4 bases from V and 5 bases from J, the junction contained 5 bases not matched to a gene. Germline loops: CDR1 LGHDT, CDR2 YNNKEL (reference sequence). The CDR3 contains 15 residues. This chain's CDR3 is CASSPGLAGFDEQYF. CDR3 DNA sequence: TGTGCCAGCAGCCCGGGACTAGCGGGATTCGACGAGCAGTACTTC.

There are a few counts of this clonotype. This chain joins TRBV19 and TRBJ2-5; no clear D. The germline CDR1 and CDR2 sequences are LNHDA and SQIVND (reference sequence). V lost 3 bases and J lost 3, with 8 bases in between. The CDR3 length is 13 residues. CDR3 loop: CASSIQVKETQYF. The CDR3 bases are TGTGCCAGTAGTATCCAGGTTAAAGAGACCCAGTACTTC.

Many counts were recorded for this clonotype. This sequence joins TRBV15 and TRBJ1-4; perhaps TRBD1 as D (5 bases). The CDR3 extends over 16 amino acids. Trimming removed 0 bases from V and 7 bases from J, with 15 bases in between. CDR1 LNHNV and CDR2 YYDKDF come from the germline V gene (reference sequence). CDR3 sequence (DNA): TGTGCCACCAGCAGAGATCGCGAGGGGCTGCGTGAAAAACTGTTTTTT. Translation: CATSRDREGLREKLFF.

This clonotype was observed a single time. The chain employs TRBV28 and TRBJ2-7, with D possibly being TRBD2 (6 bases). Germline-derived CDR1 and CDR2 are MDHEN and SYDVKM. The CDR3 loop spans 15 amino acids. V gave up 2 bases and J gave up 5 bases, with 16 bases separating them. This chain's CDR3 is CASSLIGGAPDEQYF. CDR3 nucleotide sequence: TGTGCCAGCAGTTTAATCGGCGGGGCTCCTGACGAGCAGTACTTC.

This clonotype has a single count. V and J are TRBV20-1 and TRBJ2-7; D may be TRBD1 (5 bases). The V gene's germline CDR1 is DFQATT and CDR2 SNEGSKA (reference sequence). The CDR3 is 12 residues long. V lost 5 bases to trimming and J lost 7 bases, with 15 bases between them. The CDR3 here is CSAPGNTDEQYF. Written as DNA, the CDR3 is TGCAGTGCTCCAGGGAATACGGATGAGCAGTACTTC.

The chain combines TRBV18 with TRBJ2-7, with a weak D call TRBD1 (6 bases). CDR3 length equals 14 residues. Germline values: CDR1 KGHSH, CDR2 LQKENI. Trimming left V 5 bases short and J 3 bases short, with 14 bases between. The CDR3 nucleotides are TGTGCCAGCTCAATGAAGGACAGCCGCTACGAGCAGTACTTC. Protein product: CASSMKDSRYEQYF.

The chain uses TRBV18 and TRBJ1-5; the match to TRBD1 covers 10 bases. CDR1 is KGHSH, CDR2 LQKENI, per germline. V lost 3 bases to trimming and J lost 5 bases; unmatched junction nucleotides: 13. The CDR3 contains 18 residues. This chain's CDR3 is CASSPFQGTGAQDQPQHF. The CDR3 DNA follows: TGTGCCAGCTCACCTTTTCAGGGGACAGGGGCGCAAGATCAGCCCCAGCATTTT. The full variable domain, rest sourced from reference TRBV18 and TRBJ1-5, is NAGVMQNPRHLVRRRGQEARLRCSPMKGHSHVYWYRQLPEEGLKFMVYLQKENIIDESGMPKERFSAEFPKEGPSILRIQQVVRGDSAAYFCASSPFQGTGAQDQPQHFGDGTRLSIL.

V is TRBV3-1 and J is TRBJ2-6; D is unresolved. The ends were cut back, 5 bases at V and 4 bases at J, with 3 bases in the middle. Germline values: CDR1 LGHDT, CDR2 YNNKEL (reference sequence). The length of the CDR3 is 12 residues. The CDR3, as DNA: TGTGCCAGCAGCTACGGGGCCAACGTCCTGACTTTC. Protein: CASSYGANVLTF.

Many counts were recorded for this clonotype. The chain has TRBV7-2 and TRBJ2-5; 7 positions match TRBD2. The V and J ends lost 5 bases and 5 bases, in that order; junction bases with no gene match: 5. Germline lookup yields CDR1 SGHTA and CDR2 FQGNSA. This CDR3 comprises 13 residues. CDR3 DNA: TGTGCCAGCAGCCTGACTAGCTGGGAGACCCAGTACTTC. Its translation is CASSLTSWETQYF.

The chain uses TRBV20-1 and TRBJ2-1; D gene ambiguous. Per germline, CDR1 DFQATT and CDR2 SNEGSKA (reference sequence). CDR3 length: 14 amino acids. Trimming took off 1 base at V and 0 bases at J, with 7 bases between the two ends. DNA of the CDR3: TGCAGTGCTAGAGCGGTCGGCTCCTACAATGAGCAGTTCTTC. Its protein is CSARAVGSYNEQFF.

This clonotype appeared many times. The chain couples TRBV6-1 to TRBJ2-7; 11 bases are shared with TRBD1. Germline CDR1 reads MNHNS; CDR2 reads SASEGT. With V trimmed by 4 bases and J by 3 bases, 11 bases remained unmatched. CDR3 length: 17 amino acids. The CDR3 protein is CASSVRWDRGLYYEQYF. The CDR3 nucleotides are TGTGCCAGCAGTGTTCGATGGGACAGGGGGTTGTACTACGAGCAGTACTTC.

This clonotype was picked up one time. CDR3 coding DNA: TGTGCCAGCAGTCGCGCGGGACACCGGGGTTGCGGCAATGAGCAGTTCTTC. It codes for CASSRAGHRGCGNEQFF. The rearrangement uses TRBV12-3 or TRBV12-4 and TRBJ2-1; D is perhaps TRBD1 or TRBD2 (6 bases each). The CDR3 covers 17 residues. Deletions cut 5 bases from V and 6 bases from J, with 23 bases between.